Below are 28 T cell receptor beta chains sequenced from a single sample in a study of cytomegalovirus exposure and HLA in healthy donors. Primers: 60 Vbeta forward and 13 Jbeta reverse. Sequencing used immunoSEQ multiplex PCR; TCRdb keeps in-frame clones, though not all of them. Among roughly 150,000 clones listed, around 86% were seen once. The sequencing input was PBMCs. The source is a male donor in good health and CMV-seronegative.

The chain is built from TRBV5-1 and TRBJ1-2, with D tentatively TRBD1 (6 bases). Germline assignment: CDR1 SGHRS and CDR2 YFSETQ. V lost 4 bases to trimming and J lost 6 bases, with 13 bases between them. The CDR3 extends over 13 amino acids. CDR3 sequence (DNA): TGCGCCAGCAGCCAAACAGGGCCGGATGGCTACACCTTC. Its protein is CASSQTGPDGYTF.

This clone was found a few times. This chain joins TRBV7-9 and TRBJ1-6; TRBD1 matches 7 bases. Germline V gives CDR1 SEHNR, CDR2 FQNEAQ (reference sequence). This CDR3 region has 14 residues. V gave up 5 bases and J gave up 6 bases; unmatched junction bases: 4. The CDR3 reads CASSPGQLNSPLHF. CDR3 nucleotides: TGTGCCAGCAGCCCGGGACAGCTTAATTCACCCCTCCACTTT.

CDR3 nucleotide sequence: TGTGCCAGCAGCTTAGCCCTGGGGAGCTCCTATAATTCACCCCTCCACTTT. Its protein is CASSLALGSSYNSPLHF. The chain recombines TRBV11-2 with TRBJ1-6; no definite D call. Trimming cost V 1 base and J 0 bases, with 10 bases left between them. The V gene's germline CDR1 is SGHAT and CDR2 FQNNGV. The CDR3 loop spans 17 amino acids.

This chain joins TRBV10-3 and TRBJ2-7; tentatively, D is TRBD1 (5 bases). This CDR3 region has 14 residues. From germline, CDR1 is ENHRY and CDR2 SYGVKD. Trimming pared 7 bases from V and 3 bases from J, leaving 16 bases between. CDR3 bases: TGTGCCATCACCAGAGACAGATATAACTACGAGCAGTACTTC. It translates to CAITRDRYNYEQYF.

The gene calls are TRBV7-2 and TRBJ1-1; the D gene is possibly TRBD1 (6 bases). CDR1 SGHTA and CDR2 FQGNSA come from the germline V gene. V lost 9 bases and J 3 bases, leaving 17 bases between the germline ends. This CDR3 region has 14 residues. The CDR3 sequence: CASAPDRTHTEAFF. The CDR3 nucleotides are TGTGCCAGTGCCCCCGACAGGACGCACACTGAAGCTTTCTTT.

This chain uses TRBV6-1 with TRBJ2-7, with 8 nucleotides matching TRBD1. Germline V gene lookup returns CDR1 MNHNS and CDR2 SASEGT. The CDR3 length is 14 residues. V trimming: 4 bases; J trimming: 2 bases; junction bases outside the gene matches: 4. The CDR3 region has the DNA TGTGCCAGCAGTGGGCCGACAGGGGCCTACGAGCAGTACTTC. The encoded protein is CASSGPTGAYEQYF.

The chain links TRBV19 to TRBJ2-5, with 12 bases identical to TRBD2. V lost 10 bases and J lost 4; bases outside the gene matches: 10. This CDR3 has 15 amino acids. CDR1 and CDR2 from the germline V gene are LNHDA and SQIVND (reference sequence). The CDR3 bases are TGTGCCACCACTAGCGGGGGGCTAATGACAGAGACCCAGTACTTC. Amino acids: CATTSGGLMTETQYF.

The V and J genes are TRBV2 and TRBJ2-2; TRBD2 matches at 10 bases. CDR3 length: 14 residues. From germline, CDR1 is SNHLY and CDR2 FYNNEI. The V gene end was trimmed by 7 bases and the J gene end by 6 bases; junction bases not matched to a gene: 5. The CDR3 loop is CASTGTSVAGELFF. The CDR3 region has the DNA TGTGCCAGCACCGGGACTAGCGTTGCCGGGGAGCTGTTTTTT.

Only a few counts were recorded for this clone. The rearrangement uses TRBV5-1 and TRBJ2-1; 9 nucleotides line up with TRBD2. J lost 1 base, V lost 0 bases, and 8 bases had no gene match. Germline assignment: CDR1 SGHRS and CDR2 YFSETQ. CDR3 length equals 18 residues. In DNA, the CDR3 is TGCGCCAGCAGCTTGGAGGGGGCTAGCGGGGTTTCCTACAATGAGCAGTTCTTC. This encodes CASSLEGASGVSYNEQFF.

V usage is TRBV18 and J usage is TRBJ1-5; D unresolved. Between the trimmed V and J ends, which lost 6 bases and 4 bases, there was a span of 10 bases. Germline CDR1 is KGHSH and CDR2 is LQKENI. The CDR3 is 13 residues long. As DNA, the CDR3 is TGTGCCAGCTCGTCTGGGGAGAATCAGCCCCAGCATTTT. Translated, it gives CASSSGENQPQHF.

The chain is built from TRBV7-8 and TRBJ2-7, with 9 nucleotides matching TRBD1. The CDR3 consists of 15 residues. CDR1 and CDR2 (germline): SGHVS, FQNEAQ. Trimming took 5 bases from V and 3 from J; bases not matched to a gene: 8. Here the CDR3 DNA reads TGTGCCAGCAGCAAGGAACAGGGGGCCATCTACGAGCAGTACTTC. The encoded protein is CASSKEQGAIYEQYF.

A few counts support this clone. The junction and the germline gene differ at one end; a read error may be behind it. V gene TRBV2 combines with J gene TRBJ2-4; 9 bases align to TRBD2. The germline gives CDR1 SNHLY, CDR2 FYNNEI. The CDR3 spans 15 residues. CDR3 DNA sequence: TGTGCCAGCAGGCGGGGGGGCTTAGCCAAAAACAGTCAGTACTTC. Encoded protein: CASRRGGLAKNSQYF.

This clone appeared a few times. The V call is TRBV6-1, the J call TRBJ2-7; 7 nucleotides align to TRBD1. CDR3 length: 15 residues. Germline CDR1 MNHNS, CDR2 SASEGT. The V and J ends lost 7 bases and 2 bases, in that order; junction bases with no gene match: 11. CDR3 DNA: TGTGCCAGCATCCTCGAGGGGGCAAGGACCTACGAGCAGTACTTC. Its translation is CASILEGARTYEQYF.

The chain employs TRBV7-6 and TRBJ2-2; 11 nucleotides match TRBD2. Germline CDR1 reads SGHVS; CDR2 reads FNYEAQ. The CDR3 contains 17 residues. Germline trimming cut 1 base from V and 5 bases from J; bases unmatched to any gene: 6. The DNA for the CDR3 is TGTGCCAGCAGCTTAGTAGCGGGGGGGTCAAGGACCGGGGAGCTGTTTTTT. Translated, it gives CASSLVAGGSRTGELFF.

The V call is TRBV6-5, the J call TRBJ1-2, with a weak D call TRBD1 (6 bases). Germline loops: CDR1 MNHEY, CDR2 SVGAGI. The CDR3 has 15 residues. V lost 0 bases, J lost 7 bases, and 15 bases lay in between. The CDR3 loop reads CASSYSNRARGGYTF. CDR3 sequence (DNA): TGTGCCAGCAGTTACTCGAACAGGGCTCGCGGTGGCTACACCTTC.

The V and J genes are TRBV7-2 and TRBJ2-1; a possible D gene is TRBD2 (6 bases). Germline CDR1 SGHTA, CDR2 FQGNSA. V lost 5 bases and J lost 6, with 11 bases in between. This CDR3 has 13 residues. Here the CDR3 DNA reads TGTGCCAGCAGCCCCCGGCGGGGCAATGAGCAGTTCTTC. This translates into CASSPRRGNEQFF.

The chain links TRBV7-6 to TRBJ2-2; 8 nucleotides agree with TRBD2. Germline loops: CDR1 SGHVS, CDR2 FNYEAQ. J was trimmed by 0 bases and V by 5 bases; bases with no gene match: 5. The CDR3 extends over 16 amino acids. The CDR3 DNA is TGTGCCAGCAGCCCGGGAGGGGTTTCGAACACCGGGGAGCTGTTTTTT. It encodes CASSPGGVSNTGELFF.

This chain connects TRBV5-1 to TRBJ1-1; tentatively, D is TRBD1 (5 bases). The CDR3 is 14 residues long. Germline CDR1 and CDR2: SGHRS and YFSETQ. Deletions cut 3 bases from V and 4 bases from J, with 13 bases between. The CDR3 loop reads CASSSKTDSTEAFF. The CDR3 DNA sequence: TGCGCCAGCAGCTCGAAGACAGATAGCACTGAAGCTTTCTTT.

The chain carries TRBV27 and TRBJ1-5; D is perhaps TRBD1 (6 bases). CDR1 is MNHEY and CDR2 is SMNVEV in the germline V gene (reference sequence). This CDR3 has 13 residues. V lost 5 bases and J 5 bases, leaving 10 bases between the germline ends. CDR3 loop: CASSRTGHQPQHF. The CDR3, as DNA: TGTGCCAGCAGTCGCACAGGGCATCAGCCCCAGCATTTT.

Turning to this clone: A junction end diverges from the germline sequence, so it may reflect a read error. This chain links TRBV7-6 with TRBJ2-2; 7 positions agree with TRBD1. This CDR3 spans 16 amino acids. Germline V gene data show CDR1 as SGHVS and CDR2 as FNYEAQ. CDR3 region: CASTLQGFSTTGELFF. CDR3 coding DNA: TGTGCCAGCACCTTACAGGGGTTCTCCACCACCGGGGAGCTGTTTTTT. Variable domain in full (rest from reference TRBV7-6 and TRBJ2-2): GAGVSQSPRYKVTKRGQDVALRCDPISGHVSLYWYRQALGQGPEFLTYFNYEAQQDKSGLPNDRFSAERPEGSISTLTIQRTEQRDSAMYRCASTLQGFSTTGELFFGEGSRLTVL.

This rearrangement joins TRBV6-5 to TRBJ1-3; tentative D call: TRBD1 (5 bases). This CDR3 comprises 15 residues. V lost 5 bases and J 4 bases, leaving 15 bases between the germline ends. CDR1 and CDR2 from the germline V gene are MNHEY and SVGAGI. CDR3 in amino acids: CASSRGAPEGNTIYF. The CDR3 nucleotides are TGTGCCAGCAGTCGCGGGGCGCCTGAGGGAAACACCATATATTTT.

This clone was recorded a few times. This chain links TRBV6-5 with TRBJ2-5; 7 bases fit TRBD1. CDR3 length equals 13 residues. The ends lost 7 bases at V and 7 bases at J; junction bases unmatched: 9. Looked up from germline, CDR1 is MNHEY and CDR2 is SVGAGI. The CDR3, as DNA: TGTGCCAGCAACGAGGGGGCCGTGGGGACCCAGTACTTC. Residues: CASNEGAVGTQYF.

This clone was seen just once. The DNA for the CDR3 is TGTGCCAGCAGCTTAGGGGCGGAGACCCAGTACTTC. It encodes CASSLGAETQYF. The J gene is TRBJ2-5, the V gene TRBV11-3; D is unresolved. Trimming removed 1 base from V and 5 bases from J, with 5 bases in between. This CDR3 has 12 amino acids. Per the germline V gene, CDR1 is SGHNT and CDR2 is YENEEA.

This sequence joins TRBV29-1 and TRBJ2-3; 7 bases fit TRBD1. The CDR3 has 12 residues. Germline lookup yields CDR1 SQVTM and CDR2 ANQGSEA. V dropped 3 bases and J dropped 6; count of bases not matched to a gene: 3. The CDR3 region is CSVERGLDTQYF. The CDR3 region has the DNA TGCAGCGTTGAGAGGGGGCTGGATACGCAGTATTTT.

The chain joins TRBV18 to TRBJ2-7; D ambiguous. Germline-derived CDR1 and CDR2 are KGHSH and LQKENI. Trimming stripped 4 bases from V and 3 bases from J, with 7 bases between. The CDR3 is made up of 12 amino acids. CDR3 amino acids: CASSQQSYEQYF. The CDR3 bases are TGTGCCAGCTCACAACAGAGCTACGAGCAGTACTTC.

The chain employs TRBV21-1 and TRBJ2-5; the table calls TRBD1, which could not be checked here. Judging by the DNA end, TRBJ2-7 fits better; the J call may be wrong. TRBV21-1 corresponds to a pseudogene. This CDR3 is built from 15 residues. The CDR3 region is CASSKAGTASYEQYF. The CDR3 DNA reads TGTGCCAGCAGCAAAGCCGGGACAGCGTCCTACGAGCAGTACTTC.

The V gene is TRBV5-6, the J gene TRBJ2-6; D ambiguous. The CDR3 covers 15 residues. CDR1 is SGHDT, CDR2 YYEEEE, per germline. V shed 4 bases and J shed 0 bases, with 8 bases lying between them. Written as DNA, the CDR3 is TGTGCCAGCAGCCACAGCCTCTCTGGGGCCAACGTCCTGACTTTC. Translating gives CASSHSLSGANVLTF.

The V gene is TRBV7-9, the J gene TRBJ1-2; 10 positions match TRBD1. Looked up from germline, CDR1 is SEHNR and CDR2 is FQNEAQ (reference sequence). The CDR3 extends over 15 amino acids. The trim removed 2 bases at V and 3 bases at J, leaving 3 bases unmatched. The CDR3 protein is CASSLRDRGDYGYTF. CDR3 nucleotide sequence: TGTGCCAGCAGCTTACGGGACAGGGGTGACTATGGCTACACCTTC.